The present T cell receptor beta chain was sequenced within a study of Ad26.COV2.S vaccination and SARS-CoV-2 variants. Treatment denoted: about 20 received Ad26.COV2.S at low or high dose, single or two shots; a few received placebo; per-sample allocation not given. Collection of samples fell on day 63 after the first vaccine or placebo injection. Cohort 1b enrolled adults aged 18-55 years in Boston. Findings and caveats of the study: Vaccinated and placebo-treated recipients had similar non-spike TCR breadth.

This clone showed up just once. What it binds is unknown. Assay: immunoSEQ multiplex PCR; the TCRdb copy retains only in-frame clones and omits some. The sample lists 350,000 to 500,000 clones, approximately 92% occurring once. V lost 0 bases to trimming and J lost 9 bases, with 14 bases between them. The CDR3 is 14 residues long. Germline V gene data show CDR1 as SGHTA and CDR2 as FQGNSA. This specimen was peripheral blood, taken in a trial of Ad26.COV2.S vaccine versus placebo. The rearrangement links TRBV7-2 to TRBJ1-1; perhaps TRBD1 as D (5 bases). The receptor comes from a person aged 18-60 years who received the Ad26.COV2.S COVID-19 vaccine or a placebo. CDR3 bases: TGTGCCAGCAGCTTAGCCGGAGCAGGGAATAAAGCTTTCTTT. It specifies CASSLAGAGNKAFF.